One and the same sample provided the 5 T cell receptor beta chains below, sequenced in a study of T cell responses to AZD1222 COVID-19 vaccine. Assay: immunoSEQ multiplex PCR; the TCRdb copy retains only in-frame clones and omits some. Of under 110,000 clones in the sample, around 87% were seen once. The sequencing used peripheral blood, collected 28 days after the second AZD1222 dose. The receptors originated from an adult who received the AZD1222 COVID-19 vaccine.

The CDR3 spells CASSRTGGTGPNLLGYTF. In DNA, the CDR3 is TGTGCCAGCAGCAGAACCGGCGGGACAGGGCCCAATTTGCTTGGCTACACCTTC. J is TRBJ1-2 and V is TRBV21-1; the table's D call TRBD1 went unverified against the DNA. TRBV21-1 is a pseudogene locus. CDR3 length: 18 amino acids.

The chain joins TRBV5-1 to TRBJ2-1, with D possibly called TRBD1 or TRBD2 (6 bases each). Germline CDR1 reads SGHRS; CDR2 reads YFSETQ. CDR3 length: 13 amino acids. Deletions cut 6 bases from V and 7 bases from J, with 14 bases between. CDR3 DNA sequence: TGCGCCAGCATACGTACAGGGAGGAATGAGCAGTTCTTC. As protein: CASIRTGRNEQFF.

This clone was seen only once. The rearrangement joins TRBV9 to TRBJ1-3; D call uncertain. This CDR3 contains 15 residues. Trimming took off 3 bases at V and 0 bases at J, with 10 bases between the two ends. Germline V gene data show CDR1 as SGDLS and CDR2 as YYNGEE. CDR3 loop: CASSAKTGSGNTIYF. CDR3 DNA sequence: TGTGCCAGCAGCGCCAAGACGGGCTCTGGAAACACCATATATTTT.

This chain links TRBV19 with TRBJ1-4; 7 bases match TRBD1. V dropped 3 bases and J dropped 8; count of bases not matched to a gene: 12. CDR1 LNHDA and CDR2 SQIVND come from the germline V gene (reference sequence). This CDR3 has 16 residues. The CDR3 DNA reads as TGTGCCAGTAGTATCCAAGGGGGCGCAGTTGAAGAAAAACTGTTTTTT. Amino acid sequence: CASSIQGGAVEEKLFF. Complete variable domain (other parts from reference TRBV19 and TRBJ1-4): DGGITQSPKYLFRKEGQNVTLSCEQNLNHDAMYWYRQDPGQGLRLIYYSQIVNDFQKGDIAEGYSVSREKKESFPLTVTSAQKNPTAFYLCASSIQGGAVEEKLFFGSGTQLSVL.

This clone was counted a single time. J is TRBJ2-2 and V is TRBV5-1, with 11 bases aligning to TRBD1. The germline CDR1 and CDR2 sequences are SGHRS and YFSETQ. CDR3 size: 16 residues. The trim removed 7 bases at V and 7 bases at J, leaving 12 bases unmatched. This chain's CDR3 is CASQPGQGVFGGELFF. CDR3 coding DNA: TGCGCCAGCCAACCGGGACAGGGGGTTTTTGGCGGGGAGCTGTTTTTT.